This TCR beta chain was documented in a study of control samples from healthy donors and cancer patients. Clones were sequenced by immunoSEQ multiplex PCR, and TCRdb holds only the in-frame ones, with some missing. The sample has roughly 29,000 clones; 79% are singletons. Germline CDR1 is MDHEN and CDR2 is SYDVKM. CDR3 length: 14 amino acids. Between the trimmed V and J ends, which lost 8 bases and 4 bases, there was a span of 15 bases. The sample taken for sequencing was PBMCs. The receptor was isolated from a man in his sixties with head and neck cancer. J is TRBJ1-5 and V is TRBV28; D is ambiguous. Written as DNA, the CDR3 is TGTGCCAGCCTGGCTCCCAGTACGAATCAGCCCCAGCATTTT. Amino acid sequence: CASLAPSTNQPQHF.